The sequence of this T cell receptor beta chain was determined in a study of cytomegalovirus exposure and HLA in healthy donors. Use of 60 Vbeta and 13 Jbeta primers characterized the PCR. This table comes from immunoSEQ multiplex PCR, and its TCRdb copy is limited to in-frame clones, with some not included. The sample consists of fewer than 65,000 clones, approximately 71% of them appearing once. This CDR3 is built from 13 residues. Germline V CDR1 and CDR2: MGHRA, YSYEKL. The origin of this receptor is a man aged 45 to 65 in good health and CMV-seronegative. The rearrangement uses TRBV4-1 and TRBJ2-5, with D tentatively TRBD2 (5 bases). The DNA end favors TRBJ2-7, so the J call may be wrong. Material for sequencing was PBMCs. The CDR3 bases are TGCGCCAGCAGCCAAGTCGGGGACTACGAGCAGTACTTC. As protein: CASSQVGDYEQYF.